The 28 T cell receptor beta chains given below trace back to one sample, sequenced in a study of regulatory T cells in long-lasting Graves disease. To make TCR beta libraries, researchers used iRepertoire HTBI primers and Arm-PCR of CDR3 regions. A single record per CDR3 protein comes from TCRdb applying MiXCR to the multiplex PCR reads. This table holds more than 450,000 distinct CDR3 sequences, more than 10% found once. The sample's time point: newly diagnosed GD, antithyroid drugs for less than 3 months. The TCR library used RNA extracted from PBMCs. The same data also contributed to another study, on T cells in Graves' hyperthyroidism and ophthalmopathy.

The sample was peripheral blood mononuclear cells (PBMCs), taken at new diagnosis, from a patient treated with antithyroid drugs. These receptors were collected from a woman in her twenties or thirties with Graves disease.

This clonotype was seen ten or more times. This chain uses TRBV5-1 with TRBJ2-7; perhaps D is TRBD1 or TRBD2 (5 bases each). Trimming shortened V by 2 bases and J by 7 bases, and 19 bases separated the two germline ends. CDR3 size: 15 residues. CDR1 is SGHRS, CDR2 YFSETQ, per germline. CDR3 nucleotides: TGCGCCAGCAGCTTATCCTCGGGGACCGGTGGGGAGCAGTACTTC. The encoded protein is CASSLSSGTGGEQYF.

This clonotype occurred many times. J is TRBJ1-1 and V is TRBV5-4, with D hard to call. Trimming removed 4 bases at V and 0 bases at J, with 13 bases between. The CDR3 length is 15 residues. Looked up from germline, CDR1 is SGHNT and CDR2 is YYREEE (reference sequence). CDR3 region: CASSPDPDMNTEAFF. In nucleotides, the CDR3 is TGTGCCAGCAGCCCGGACCCAGACATGAACACTGAAGCTTTCTTT.

A word on this clonotype: This may come from a read error, since a much larger clone is one base off. V is TRBV6-5 and J is TRBJ1-4, with a tentative D call TRBD1 (5 bases). The germline CDR1 and CDR2 sequences are MNHEY and SVGAGI. CDR3 size: 12 residues. CDR3 DNA sequence: TGTGCCAGCAGTTTTTTTTCGCAAGGGGTCAATTTT. This encodes CASSFFSQGVNF.

This clonotype was seen many times. This chain joins TRBV2 and TRBJ1-3; 7 bases match TRBD1. Trimming removed 7 bases from V and 4 bases from J; junction bases left unmatched: 13. CDR1 is SNHLY, CDR2 FYNNEI, per germline. The CDR3 is 16 residues long. The CDR3 nucleotides read TGTGCCAGCATTCCAGGGGGGACAGTAACCGGAAACACCATATATTTT. This gives the protein CASIPGGTVTGNTIYF. Combining the CDR3 with reference TRBV2 and TRBJ1-3 gives the whole variable domain EPEVTQTPSHQVTQMGQEVILRCVPISNHLYFYWYRQILGQKVEFLVSFYNNEISEKSEIFDDQFSVERPDGSNFTLKIRSTKLEDSAMYFCASIPGGTVTGNTIYFGEGSWLTVV.

This clonotype was seen at least ten times. At one of its ends the junction is not consistent with the germline gene, which may arise from a read error. This sequence joins TRBV20-1 and TRBJ1-5; no clear D. This CDR3 spans 14 amino acids. CDR1 is DFQATT and CDR2 is SNEGSKA in the germline V gene (reference sequence). The CDR3 sequence is CSARERISSQPQHF. DNA for the CDR3: TGCAGTGCTAGAGAACGTATCAGCAGTCAGCCCCAGCATTTT.

V usage is TRBV4-1 and J usage is TRBJ2-5; D is unclear. Germline CDR1 reads MGHRA; CDR2 reads YSYEKL. V was clipped by 4 bases and J by 0 bases, with 12 bases between them. This CDR3 is 15 amino acids long. Written as DNA, the CDR3 is TGCGCCAGCAGCCCCTCCCGAAGCGACCAAGAGACCCAGTACTTC. Amino acid sequence: CASSPSRSDQETQYF.

This clonotype has only a few counts. The chain combines TRBV20-1 with TRBJ1-5, with a tentative D call TRBD1 (5 bases). This CDR3 spans 15 amino acids. The germline gives CDR1 DFQATT, CDR2 SNEGSKA (reference sequence). Between the trimmed V and J ends, which lost 0 bases and 0 bases, there was a span of 9 bases. The CDR3 sequence is CSARDPGDSNQPQHF. DNA for the CDR3: TGCAGTGCTAGAGATCCGGGGGATAGCAATCAGCCCCAGCATTTT.

For this clonotype: A much larger clone is a single base away; this may be a read error. The genes are TRBV6-2 or TRBV6-3 and TRBJ1-1; TRBD1 might be the D (6 bases). The CDR3 runs 13 residues. Looked up from germline, CDR1 is MNHEY and CDR2 is SVGEGT. The V gene lost 6 bases and the J gene lost 3 bases, with 11 bases spanning the gap. The CDR3 coding sequence is TGTGCCAGCAGGACTCAGGGGTACACTGAAGCTTTCTTT. Its protein product is CASRTQGYTEAFF.

The CDR3 protein is CASSYLAGDNEQFF. In nucleotides, the CDR3 is TGTGCCAGCAGCTACCTAGCGGGGGACAATGAGCAGTTCTTC. The chain combines TRBV7-2 with TRBJ2-1, with 10 nucleotides matching TRBD2. With V trimmed by 4 bases and J by 5 bases, 2 bases remained unmatched. CDR1 and CDR2 from the germline V gene are SGHTA and FQGNSA. CDR3 length: 14 residues.

At least ten counts were recorded for this clonotype. This chain uses TRBV4-1 with TRBJ1-2; D is perhaps TRBD1 (5 bases). The V gene's germline CDR1 is MGHRA and CDR2 YSYEKL. The CDR3 is 15 amino acids. The V end lost 1 base, the J end lost 4 bases, and 13 bases lay between the germline ends. The CDR3, as DNA: TGCGCCAGCAGCCAAGGGGCTCAGGGTCTCTATGGCTACACCTTC. Translation gives CASSQGAQGLYGYTF.

The table lists this clonotype with many counts. The rearrangement links TRBV19 to TRBJ2-3; 8 bases are a match to TRBD2. This CDR3 is 18 amino acids long. The J segment lost 2 bases and the V segment lost 5 bases, leaving 15 bases of the junction unmatched. Per the germline V gene, CDR1 is LNHDA and CDR2 is SQIVND (reference sequence). The CDR3 reads CASSSPPGIAGITDTQYF. Here the CDR3 DNA reads TGTGCCAGTAGTTCTCCTCCTGGGATAGCGGGAATCACAGATACGCAGTATTTT.

A word on this clonotype: Just one base apart from a much larger clone, this may be a read error. This sequence joins TRBV25-1 and TRBJ2-5; TRBD1 matches 9 bases. Germline assignment: CDR1 MGHDK and CDR2 SYGVNS. V was clipped by 7 bases and J by 2 bases; unmatched bases: 8. This CDR3 has 15 residues. For the CDR3, the DNA is TGTGCCAGCATTCAACTAGGACAGGGGCAAGAGACCCAGTACTTC. It specifies CASIQLGQGQETQYF.

This clonotype was seen ten or more times. This chain uses TRBV6-1 with TRBJ2-3; a possible D gene is TRBD2 (6 bases). Germline-derived CDR1 and CDR2 are MNHNS and SASEGT. The CDR3 totals 14 residues. V lost 7 bases and J lost 0, with 11 bases in between. The CDR3 loop reads CASKTSGSTDTQYF. In nucleotides, the CDR3 is TGTGCCAGCAAAACAAGCGGGAGCACAGATACGCAGTATTTT.

V gene TRBV11-2 combines with J gene TRBJ2-5, with D possibly being TRBD1 or TRBD2 (6 bases each). Trimming removed 3 bases from V and 2 bases from J, with 16 bases in between. CDR3 length: 16 amino acids. Germline CDR1 reads SGHAT; CDR2 reads FQNNGV. CDR3 residues: CASSFETRGGQETQYF. The CDR3, as DNA: TGTGCCAGCAGCTTCGAGACTAGAGGGGGACAAGAGACCCAGTACTTC.

This clonotype was recorded many times. The chain uses TRBV30 and TRBJ2-1; TRBD1 aligns across 7 bases. This CDR3 region has 12 residues. V gave up 1 base and J gave up 8 bases; unmatched junction bases: 2. Germline CDR1 is GTSNPN and CDR2 is SVGIG (reference sequence). The CDR3 DNA is TGTGCCTGGAGTGCACAGGGGTATGAGCAGTTCTTC. Its protein product is CAWSAQGYEQFF.

This clonotype came up many times. The CDR3 DNA is TGTGCCAGCAGCTTGAGCGGTCAAGAGACCCAGTACTTC. Translating gives CASSLSGQETQYF. V gene TRBV5-8 combines with J gene TRBJ2-5, with D perhaps matching TRBD2 (5 bases). The CDR3 runs to 13 residues. V lost 1 base to trimming and J lost 2 bases, with 6 bases between them. The V gene's germline CDR1 is SGHTS and CDR2 YDEGEE.

There are many counts of this clonotype. V usage is TRBV18 and J usage is TRBJ1-1; D call uncertain. Germline V gene sequence: CDR1 KGHSH, CDR2 LQKENI. Trimming removed 5 bases from V and 7 bases from J, with 8 bases in between. CDR3 length: 11 amino acids. DNA for the CDR3: TGTGCCAGCTCAGGAGACGGTGAAGCTTTCTTT. Encoded protein: CASSGDGEAFF. Full variable domain (remainder filled in from reference TRBV18 and TRBJ1-1): NAGVMQNPRHLVRRRGQEARLRCSPMKGHSHVYWYRQLPEEGLKFMVYLQKENIIDESGMPKERFSAEFPKEGPSILRIQQVVRGDSAAYFCASSGDGEAFFGQGTRLTVV.

In this sample, this clonotype turned up many times. The chain links TRBV24-1 to TRBJ2-7, with 9 positions matching TRBD1. There are 15 residues in the CDR3. Trimming removed 3 bases from V and 7 bases from J; junction bases left unmatched: 9. Per the germline V gene, CDR1 is KGHDR and CDR2 is SFDVKD. This CDR3 reads CATSDTGQGTREQYF. The CDR3 DNA is TGTGCCACCAGTGATACGGGACAGGGTACGAGGGAGCAGTACTTC.

This clonotype was found many times. This chain joins TRBV27 and TRBJ2-4; D is uncertain. Trimming pared 4 bases from V and 7 bases from J, leaving 11 bases between. CDR3 length: 13 amino acids. The germline V gene encodes CDR1 MNHEY and CDR2 SMNVEV (reference sequence). As DNA, the CDR3 is TGTGCCAGCAGTTATATGCCCGATAACATTCAGTACTTC. Translated, it gives CASSYMPDNIQYF.

This clonotype was recorded at least ten times. The chain carries TRBV28 and TRBJ2-7, with 10 bases identical to TRBD2. Germline CDR1 MDHEN, CDR2 SYDVKM. With 3 bases clipped from V and 1 base from J, the junction kept 6 bases outside the gene matches. This CDR3 is built from 16 residues. The CDR3 region is CASSFRTSGVSYEQYF. Here the CDR3 DNA reads TGTGCCAGCAGTTTTCGGACTAGCGGTGTTTCCTACGAGCAGTACTTC.

This clonotype was detected many times. The chain links TRBV7-6 to TRBJ2-5; 8 nucleotides match TRBD2. The CDR3 contains 16 residues. CDR1 SGHVS and CDR2 FNYEAQ come from the germline V gene. J gave up 5 bases and V 0 bases, and 8 bases lay outside the gene matches. The DNA for the CDR3 is TGTGCCAGCAGCTTAGCCGGGACTAGAGGGGGGGAGACCCAGTACTTC. Translation gives CASSLAGTRGGETQYF.

This clonotype has more than one count but fewer than ten. This chain links TRBV18 with TRBJ1-3; D ambiguous. The CDR3 is made up of 15 amino acids. Germline V gene data show CDR1 as KGHSH and CDR2 as LQKENI. Trimming cost V 3 bases and J 1 base, with 10 bases left between them. The CDR3 is CASSPFDGSGNTIYF. Here the CDR3 DNA reads TGTGCCAGCTCACCCTTCGACGGATCTGGAAACACCATATATTTT. The variable domain in full, with the rest retrieved from reference TRBV18 and TRBJ1-3, is NAGVMQNPRHLVRRRGQEARLRCSPMKGHSHVYWYRQLPEEGLKFMVYLQKENIIDESGMPKERFSAEFPKEGPSILRIQQVVRGDSAAYFCASSPFDGSGNTIYFGEGSWLTVV.

This clonotype was observed many times. V usage is TRBV20-1 and J usage is TRBJ2-3; D is ambiguous. This CDR3 contains 11 residues. In germline, CDR1 is DFQATT, CDR2 SNEGSKA (reference sequence). V lost 6 bases and J 2 bases, leaving 6 bases between the germline ends. The CDR3 spells CSATFTDTQYF. Here the CDR3 DNA reads TGCAGTGCCACCTTCACAGATACGCAGTATTTT.

Ten or more counts support this clonotype. The rearrangement joins TRBV2 to TRBJ2-7; no reliable D call. The germline gives CDR1 SNHLY, CDR2 FYNNEI. The CDR3 sequence is 13 residues long. The V gene lost 4 bases and the J gene lost 5 bases, with 12 bases spanning the gap. CDR3 bases: TGTGCCAGCAGTGTAGGGTCGCGGAACGAGCAGTACTTC. Its translation is CASSVGSRNEQYF. Full variable domain (missing parts from reference TRBV2 and TRBJ2-7): EPEVTQTPSHQVTQMGQEVILRCVPISNHLYFYWYRQILGQKVEFLVSFYNNEISEKSEIFDDQFSVERPDGSNFTLKIRSTKLEDSAMYFCASSVGSRNEQYFGPGTRLTVT.

This clonotype came up a few times. The chain combines TRBV29-1 with TRBJ2-1; 8 bases match TRBD1. CDR3 length: 12 residues. Germline lookup yields CDR1 SQVTM and CDR2 ANQGSEA. V was pared by 4 bases and J by 4 bases, with 0 bases of the junction left unmatched. For the CDR3, the DNA is TGCAGCGTTGGACAGGGGTACAATGAGCAGTTCTTC. Its protein is CSVGQGYNEQFF.

The CDR3 DNA reads as TGTGCCAGCAGTTACTCGAAAGTGGGCCACCAAGAGACCCAGTACTTC. Translation gives CASSYSKVGHQETQYF. The V call is TRBV6-2 or TRBV6-3, the J call TRBJ2-5; D remains ambiguous. V lost 0 bases, J lost 0 bases, and 11 bases lay in between. This CDR3 comprises 16 residues. Germline CDR1 reads MNHEY; CDR2 reads SVGEGT.

In its sample, this clonotype was seen a few times. Compared with germline, one end of the junction differs, possibly owing to a read error. The chain couples TRBV28 to TRBJ2-7, with D maybe TRBD1 (6 bases). The CDR3 length is 14 residues. Germline CDR1 and CDR2: MDHEN and SYDVKM. The CDR3 region has the DNA TGTGCCAGCAGTTTAGGGACACTGATCTACGTGCAGTACTTC. Translated, it gives CASSLGTLIYVQYF.

There are a few counts of this clonotype. This probably arose from a read error, given a far larger clone one base away. V and J are TRBV3-1 and TRBJ2-1; D may match TRBD1 or TRBD2 (7 bases each). This CDR3 has 14 residues. Germline V lookup: CDR1 LGHDT, CDR2 YNNKEL (reference sequence). The CDR3 region has the DNA TGTGCCAGCAGCGGAATGTCAGGGGGGGAGACCCTGTACTTC. Its protein is CASSGMSGGETLYF.